This TCR beta chain emerged from a study of T cell responses to AZD1222 COVID-19 vaccine. A single count supports this clone. Its antigen is currently unknown. CDR3 length: 14 residues. The V gene lost 5 bases and the J gene lost 1 base, with 10 bases spanning the gap. Germline V lookup: CDR1 MNHEY, CDR2 SVGAGI. Findings of the study overall: Of spike-specific TCRs, nearly half reportedly target regions left unmutated in variants.

Assay: immunoSEQ multiplex PCR; the TCRdb copy retains only in-frame clones and omits some. The sample includes about 86,000 clones, approximately 89% seen only once; the top ten take about 2%. This specimen was peripheral blood, taken on day 0 of AZD1222 vaccination. This chain uses TRBV6-5 with TRBJ2-3; D is uncertain. The sequence derives from an adult in good health. The CDR3 DNA sequence: TGTGCCAGCAGTACCCCGCTACGCACAGATACGCAGTATTTT. This translates into CASSTPLRTDTQYF.